The present entry profiles one T cell receptor beta chain with its context. The authors' processing: Amplification with reference gene primers provided the estimates of nucleated cell counts. Profiled with immunoSEQ multiplex PCR; TCRdb holds only in-frame clones, not every one. V and J calls and clone size come straight from that table; D and trimming were deduced from the DNA. The sample holds under 400,000 clones; approximately 83% are singletons and the top ten take roughly 4.2%. The data were taken from a study of blood T cell repertoires in COVID-19. V was clipped by 1 base and J by 5 bases; unmatched bases: 13. Germline V gives CDR1 SGHNT, CDR2 YYREEE (reference sequence). The CDR3 is 19 amino acids.

The TCR was taken from a woman in her forties with acute COVID-19. The sample consisted of PBMCs or T cells enriched from blood (not recorded which). This rearrangement joins TRBV5-4 to TRBJ2-1; 12 bases align to TRBD2. CDR3 nucleotides: TGTGCCAGCAGCTTGCGGTTGGCTAGCGGGAGGGCCGGGAACAATGAGCAGTTCTTC. Encoded protein: CASSLRLASGRAGNNEQFF.